Included here is one TCR beta chain sequence, with context. As processed by the authors: Amplified reference gene primers provided the basis for estimating nucleated cell counts. Sequencing was performed with immunoSEQ multiplex PCR; in TCRdb, only in-frame clones are kept and a portion is missing. Clone size and V and J calls were adopted from that table, with D and trimming inferred from the DNA. The sample records fewer than 350,000 clones, about nine tenths being singletons. This entry comes from a study of blood T cell repertoires in COVID-19. Study as a whole: The United States, Italy and Spain were the sources of the acute and convalescent COVID-19 samples. T cells, B-cell-depleted T cells, or PBMCs provided the cDNA or gDNA that served as material.

The CDR3 is 11 amino acids. V lost 2 bases, J lost 8 bases, and 9 bases lay in between. Germline CDR1 and CDR2: DFQATT and SNEGSKA (reference sequence). Those enrolled in Seattle joined during active infection and were followed longitudinally afterward. This TCR came from a woman aged 25-40 years with COVID-19, enrolled during active disease. The V call is TRBV20-1, the J call TRBJ1-2, with a tentative D call TRBD1 (5 bases). Specimen: peripheral blood. The CDR3 DNA sequence: TGCAGTGCTAGAACAGGTCTAGGCTACACCTTC. Residues: CSARTGLGYTF.